This TCR beta chain was retrieved from a study of neoadjuvant anti-PD-1 for oral cavity cancer. The overall study: Patients without progression received a fourth nivolumab dose around day 43, then surgical resection on days 50-56. General study results and limits: Treg/Th17 ratio rose with pretreatment blood and fell with post-treatment tumor TCRbeta clonality. Only three patients per response group were TCR-analyzed; validation needed. After neoadjuvant nivolumab, PBMC T cell clonality was significantly higher in non-responders than responders.

Note on this clone: Its antigen is unknown.

As for time point: after neoadjuvant nivolumab, at surgical resection. The V gene end was trimmed by 3 bases and the J gene end by 7 bases; junction bases not matched to a gene: 5. Looked up from germline, CDR1 is MDHEN and CDR2 is SYDVKM. The CDR3 totals 13 residues. Libraries were prepared by immunoSEQ multiplex PCR; TCRdb keeps only in-frame clonotypes and omits some of them. The table includes around 68,000 clones, 86% detected once. This receptor was identified in a person aged 35-79 years with oral cavity squamous cell carcinoma. The V gene is TRBV28, the J gene TRBJ1-1; 7 bases are shared with TRBD1. The specimen was PBMCs, collected after nivolumab (anti-PD-1) treatment. In nucleotides, the CDR3 is TGTGCCAGCAGTTTGCCACAGGGGATTGAAGCTTTCTTT. Residues: CASSLPQGIEAFF.